This paragraph covers one T cell receptor beta chain sequence. Its specificity is unknown. Doses given second, at about 4 or about 12 weeks, were pooled. This sample is drawn from a study of T cell responses to AZD1222 COVID-19 vaccine. The germline gives CDR1 MNHEY, CDR2 SVGAGI. V lost 8 bases and J lost 4; bases outside the gene matches: 5. The CDR3 runs 13 residues. Findings and limits, study-wide: The study found Spike-specific TCR breadth and depth rose after two AZD1222 doses. Mostly white British, mostly female donors; authors suggested clonal diversity may be underestimated.

This table comes from immunoSEQ multiplex PCR, and its TCRdb copy is limited to in-frame clones, with some not included. The sample has 25,000 or so clones; around 86% are singletons. The sequence came from an adult who received the AZD1222 COVID-19 vaccine. The sequencing here drew on peripheral blood, taken 28 days after the second AZD1222 dose. The chain employs TRBV6-5 and TRBJ2-5, with 9 bases aligning to TRBD1. CDR3 sequence (DNA): TGTGCCAGCGATCGGGACAGGGTAGAGACCCAGTACTTC. Translation: CASDRDRVETQYF.